The present TCR beta chain was sequenced within a study of T cells in Graves' hyperthyroidism and ophthalmopathy. Diagnoses were made from clinical symptoms, serum measures (thyroxine and TRAb), thyroid ultrasound and orbital computed tomography. Drawn at first hyperthyroidism diagnosis, the blood sample preceded any ophthalmopathy symptoms. Per germline, CDR1 SGHTA and CDR2 FQGNSA. Trimming at V came to 1 base and at J to 3 bases, leaving 2 bases not matched to a gene. The CDR3 loop spans 14 amino acids. In regard to this clonotype: Its antigen is not identified.

The study's findings and limits: In blood, most of the thyroid clonotypes expanded above 0.001 were also present.

The TCR beta CDR3 regions underwent amplification using RNA transcripts as the source. Using the HTBI primer set, a first-round RT-PCR was run on the TCR CDR3. TCRdb processed the multiplex PCR reads anew with MiXCR; each CDR3 protein has one entry. The repertoire consists of roughly 300,000 distinct CDR3 sequences, with about 25% occurring once and the leading ten covering roughly 24%. The TCR comes from a man in his forties or fifties with Graves' hyperthyroidism that later progressed to Graves' ophthalmopathy. This chain links TRBV7-2 with TRBJ2-7; 8 bases line up with TRBD1. The sequenced sample was blood. CDR3 amino acids: CASSLEGQVYEQYF. In nucleotides, the CDR3 is TGTGCCAGCAGCTTAGAGGGACAGGTCTACGAGCAGTACTTC.